This is a list of T cell receptor beta chains from one sample in a study of T cell changes during pregnancy in multiple sclerosis. Assay: immunoSEQ multiplex PCR; the TCRdb copy retains only in-frame clones and omits some. The repertoire includes around 40,000 clones, roughly 89% of them detected once, and about 1.2% sits in the top ten. Sequences were derived from CD4+ T cells from peripheral blood mononuclear cells, sampled in the first trimester of pregnancy. These TCRs come from a female donor with multiple sclerosis, enrolled in a pregnancy study. CDR3s include the opening cysteine and the closing phenylalanine or tryptophan. Each record gives: V gene, CDR3 length, CDR3 protein.

v_call: TRBV11-2
cdr3_length: 16
cdr3_aa: CASSLGSSGDSYEQYF

v_call: TRBV7-3
cdr3_length: 15
cdr3_aa: CASSRGTSRSYEQYF

v_call: TRBV29-1
cdr3_length: 12
cdr3_aa: CSVDRGNTEAFF

v_call: TRBV19
cdr3_length: 15
cdr3_aa: CASSSGGVAAYEQYF

v_call: TRBV7-8
cdr3_length: 18
cdr3_aa: CASSLGGTGRPGGGTQYF

v_call: TRBV9
cdr3_length: 14
cdr3_aa: CASSVRGFTDTQYF

v_call: TRBV19
cdr3_length: 16
cdr3_aa: CASSRSDRKRTDTQYF

v_call: TRBV9
cdr3_length: 15
cdr3_aa: CASSPQGQEKAEAFF

v_call: TRBV7-2
cdr3_length: 14
cdr3_aa: CASTQIQGNYGYTF

v_call: TRBV7-6
cdr3_length: 16
cdr3_aa: CASSLGEASTYNEQFF

v_call: TRBV11-2
cdr3_length: 15
cdr3_aa: CASSPRQGAVYGYTF

v_call: TRBV14
cdr3_length: 14
cdr3_aa: CASSQQGYTGELFF

v_call: TRBV12-5
cdr3_length: 15
cdr3_aa: CASGLHRGRTDTQYF

v_call: TRBV11-2
cdr3_length: 15
cdr3_aa: CASSFSGKYQETQYF

v_call: TRBV5-4
cdr3_length: 14
cdr3_aa: CASSVTGANEKLFF

v_call: TRBV28
cdr3_length: 13
cdr3_aa: CASRGQGSTEAFF

v_call: TRBV27
cdr3_length: 16
cdr3_aa: CASRLTGTGHYNEQFF

v_call: TRBV5-4
cdr3_length: 16
cdr3_aa: CASSAGPGVTAYGYTF

v_call: TRBV28
cdr3_length: 16
cdr3_aa: CASSLGGSGTGVGYTF

v_call: TRBV10-3
cdr3_length: 14
cdr3_aa: CAISEGGGAYEQYF

v_call: TRBV5-1
cdr3_length: 19
cdr3_aa: CASSSNGRYRDSDYNEQFF

v_call: TRBV7-6
cdr3_length: 14
cdr3_aa: CASSPWNGPGELFF

v_call: TRBV6-5
cdr3_length: 14
cdr3_aa: CASRPTGLNTEAFF

v_call: TRBV19
cdr3_length: 15
cdr3_aa: CASSPGGPMNTEAFF

v_call: TRBV10-1
cdr3_length: 13
cdr3_aa: CASRREDTGELFF

v_call: TRBV9
cdr3_length: 15
cdr3_aa: CASSPQLRGTGELFF

v_call: TRBV5-1
cdr3_length: 15
cdr3_aa: CASSLGQGKVYEQYF

v_call: TRBV5-1
cdr3_length: 15
cdr3_aa: CASSGRGGWRETQYF

v_call: TRBV11-2
cdr3_length: 15
cdr3_aa: CASSSSGSGTDTQYF

v_call: TRBV7-2
cdr3_length: 16
cdr3_aa: CASPKRASGREDTQYF

v_call: TRBV10-1
cdr3_length: 15
cdr3_aa: CASSESTSGNDEQYF

v_call: TRBV9
cdr3_length: 14
cdr3_aa: CASSYRTGDYGYTF

v_call: TRBV10-3
cdr3_length: 16
cdr3_aa: CAIDTAGDSVKDTQYF

v_call: TRBV10-3
cdr3_length: 11
cdr3_aa: CAIGVGYGYTF

v_call: TRBV19
cdr3_length: 13
cdr3_aa: CATQGGGRGGYTF

v_call: TRBV5-1
cdr3_length: 12
cdr3_aa: CASSLDRGKLFF

v_call: TRBV18
cdr3_length: 17
cdr3_aa: CASSPTLSDREQETQYF

v_call: TRBV6-5
cdr3_length: 14
cdr3_aa: CASSSTGADYEQYF

v_call: TRBV6-1
cdr3_length: 14
cdr3_aa: CASSEAYSNQPQHF

v_call: TRBV29-1
cdr3_length: 13
cdr3_aa: CSVSRTGQETQYF

v_call: TRBV7-2
cdr3_length: 20
cdr3_aa: CASSLAKRQTGAIANYGYTF

v_call: TRBV7-9
cdr3_length: 15
cdr3_aa: CASSARTSGNNEQFF